The 27 T cell receptor beta chains below come from one sample, sequenced in a study of T cells in Graves' hyperthyroidism and ophthalmopathy. Regions amplified from RNA transcripts were the TCR beta CDR3 regions. The primer set for the first-round RT-PCR of the TCR CDR3 was HTBI. TCRdb reprocessed the multiplex PCR reads via MiXCR and lists one record per CDR3 protein. The sample gives around 600,000 distinct CDR3 sequences, approximately 14% of which show up once; roughly 7% is in the top ten. Sequencing was done on a sample of blood. Receptors originate from a woman younger than 30 with Graves' ophthalmopathy.

The chain recombines TRBV15 with TRBJ2-6; D is uncertain. V lost 1 base, J lost 2 bases, and 9 bases lay in between. This CDR3 spans 16 amino acids. Germline assignment: CDR1 LNHNV and CDR2 YYDKDF (reference sequence). CDR3 nucleotide sequence: TGTGCCACCAGCAGAGGAGGTCAGGCTGGGGCCAACGTCCTGACTTTC. Protein: CATSRGGQAGANVLTF.

This clonotype was picked up many times. The chain is built from TRBV27 and TRBJ2-7, with 14 nucleotides matching TRBD2. V was pared by 8 bases and J by 0 bases, with 3 bases of the junction left unmatched. Looked up from germline, CDR1 is MNHEY and CDR2 is SMNVEV (reference sequence). CDR3 length: 15 residues. CDR3 DNA sequence: TGTGCCAGCCGACTAGCGGGAGGGTTCTCCTACGAGCAGTACTTC. Residues: CASRLAGGFSYEQYF.

This clonotype was recorded many times. The chain combines TRBV28 with TRBJ2-1, with 7 positions matching TRBD1. This CDR3 has 12 amino acids. CDR1 and CDR2 (germline): MDHEN, SYDVKM. J lost 7 bases, V lost 6 bases, and 3 bases had no gene match. As DNA, the CDR3 is TGTGCCAGCAGGCTGGACAGGAATGAGCAGTTCTTC. Translated, it gives CASRLDRNEQFF.

The table lists this clonotype with many counts. The V and J genes are TRBV19 and TRBJ1-2; no reliable D call. Germline assignment: CDR1 LNHDA and CDR2 SQIVND (reference sequence). This CDR3 comprises 14 residues. Trimming cost V 7 bases and J 6 bases, with 18 bases left between them. CDR3 amino acids: CASISKEGRNGYTF. DNA for the CDR3: TGTGCCAGTATCAGTAAGGAGGGCAGGAATGGCTACACCTTC.

This clonotype occurred many times. The V and J genes are TRBV6-2 or TRBV6-3 and TRBJ2-7; weak D call: TRBD1 (6 bases). From germline, CDR1 is MNHEY and CDR2 SVGEGT. The CDR3 extends over 15 amino acids. V was clipped by 0 bases and J by 2 bases, with 11 bases between them. The CDR3 protein is CASSYSNRATYEQYF. The CDR3, as DNA: TGTGCCAGCAGTTACTCGAACAGGGCAACCTACGAGCAGTACTTC.

In this sample, this clonotype turned up many times. The chain carries TRBV7-2 and TRBJ1-2; 9 nucleotides agree with TRBD1. The CDR3 has 16 amino acids. The V and J ends lost 3 bases and 3 bases, in that order; junction bases with no gene match: 8. The germline V gene encodes CDR1 SGHTA and CDR2 FQGNSA. CDR3 nucleotide sequence: TGTGCCAGCAGCTTGGGGGGACAGGGAAGTGACTATGGCTACACCTTC. Its protein product is CASSLGGQGSDYGYTF.

Only one count was recorded for this clonotype. The CDR3 is CASSYCGREGQYF. CDR3 bases: TGTGCCAGCAGTTACTGCGGGCGGGAGGGCCAGTACTTC. V is TRBV6-9 and J is TRBJ2-5; TRBD2 agrees at 9 bases. The CDR3 runs 13 residues. Germline V gene lookup returns CDR1 MNHGY and CDR2 SVAAGI. V dropped 3 bases and J dropped 10; count of bases not matched to a gene: 6.

The J gene is TRBJ2-6, the V gene TRBV19; tentatively, D is TRBD1 or TRBD2 (5 bases each). Per the germline V gene, CDR1 is LNHDA and CDR2 is SQIVND (reference sequence). The CDR3 consists of 15 residues. The ends were cut back, 10 bases at V and 4 bases at J, with 17 bases in the middle. Here the CDR3 reads CATEQGGSGANVLTF. The CDR3 DNA sequence: TGTGCCACTGAGCAGGGCGGGTCAGGGGCCAACGTCCTGACTTTC.

This clonotype has only a few counts. This chain connects TRBV19 to TRBJ2-1, with 10 bases matching TRBD2. Trimming cost V 5 bases and J 0 bases; bases outside gene matches: 4. CDR1 and CDR2 (germline): LNHDA, SQIVND (reference sequence). The CDR3 loop spans 16 amino acids. The CDR3 bases are TGTGCCAGTAGTGCCGCTAGCGGGGGCTCCTACAATGAGCAGTTCTTC. It translates to CASSAASGGSYNEQFF.

The CDR3 is CASSLWPRDTQYF. The CDR3 DNA follows: TGTGCCAGCAGTTTATGGCCTAGGGATACGCAGTATTTT. V is TRBV27 and J is TRBJ2-3; no reliable D call. The CDR3 sequence is 13 residues long. The V gene's germline CDR1 is MNHEY and CDR2 SMNVEV (reference sequence). The V end was cut by 1 base, the J end by 6 bases, with 8 bases between.

The chain employs TRBV7-9 and TRBJ2-6; D not resolved. Trimming removed 5 bases at V and 0 bases at J, with 14 bases between. From germline, CDR1 is SEHNR and CDR2 FQNEAQ (reference sequence). The CDR3 is 17 residues long. CDR3 sequence reads: CASSTLGPASGANVLTF. DNA for the CDR3: TGTGCCAGCAGCACCCTCGGACCGGCCTCTGGGGCCAACGTCCTGACTTTC.

This chain joins TRBV29-1 and TRBJ1-3; D call uncertain. CDR1 is SQVTM, CDR2 ANQGSEA, per germline. The CDR3 length is 15 residues. The V end was cut by 2 bases, the J end by 0 bases, with 11 bases between. The CDR3 coding sequence is TGCAGCGTTGAATTCACGGGAGGCTCTGGAAACACCATATATTTT. It yields the protein CSVEFTGGSGNTIYF.

This clonotype turned up a few times. The rearrangement links TRBV10-3 to TRBJ2-7, with D possibly matching TRBD2 (5 bases). V shed 6 bases and J shed 3 bases, with 18 bases lying between them. CDR1 is ENHRY, CDR2 SYGVKD, per germline. The CDR3 length is 15 residues. In DNA, the CDR3 is TGTGCCATCAGGACGGACTCCTCAAATATCTACGAGCAGTACTTC. Amino acid sequence: CAIRTDSSNIYEQYF.

The sample holds one count of this clonotype. The chain has TRBV30 and TRBJ1-2; tentatively, D is TRBD1 (5 bases). This CDR3 is 16 amino acids long. The ends were cut back, 0 bases at V and 5 bases at J, with 19 bases in the middle. Germline CDR1 and CDR2: GTSNPN and SVGIG (reference sequence). The CDR3 DNA sequence: TGTGCCTGGAGTGTCCCTGTTCCAGGGTACTCTTATGGCTACACCTTC. Translated: CAWSVPVPGYSYGYTF.

This clonotype came up many times. The chain joins TRBV7-2 to TRBJ2-5, with D possibly matching TRBD2 (6 bases). The ends were cut back, 1 base at V and 5 bases at J, with 11 bases in the middle. This CDR3 has 14 residues. The germline V gene encodes CDR1 SGHTA and CDR2 FQGNSA. The CDR3 protein is CASSLDRGSETQYF. Written as DNA, the CDR3 is TGTGCCAGCAGCTTAGACCGGGGGTCGGAGACCCAGTACTTC.

This clonotype was counted ten times or more. The rearrangement uses TRBV7-9 and TRBJ2-5; TRBD1 matches 8 bases. The junction had 13 bases not matched to a gene; V was cut back by 5 bases and J by 5 bases. Germline loops: CDR1 SEHNR, CDR2 FQNEAQ (reference sequence). The length of the CDR3 is 16 residues. This chain's CDR3 is CASSPLRSRGQETQYF. In nucleotides, the CDR3 is TGTGCCAGCAGCCCTCTAAGGAGCAGGGGGCAGGAGACCCAGTACTTC.

V is TRBV28 and J is TRBJ2-1; 11 nucleotides align to TRBD2. V shed 6 bases and J 8 bases; nucleotides not matched to a gene: 6. The CDR3 length is 14 residues. CDR1 is MDHEN, CDR2 SYDVKM, per germline. CDR3 DNA: TGTGCCAGCAGAACTAGCGGGAGCGGGTATGAGCAGTTCTTC. It is translated as CASRTSGSGYEQFF.

The rearrangement joins TRBV7-8 to TRBJ1-2, with 9 bases identical to TRBD1. This CDR3 contains 15 residues. V lost 0 bases to trimming and J lost 5 bases; unmatched junction nucleotides: 4. Germline V lookup: CDR1 SGHVS, CDR2 FQNEAQ. The CDR3 spells CASSLAAGTGYGYTF. CDR3 DNA: TGTGCCAGCAGCTTAGCAGCCGGGACAGGGTATGGCTACACCTTC.

This clonotype was seen many times. The junction shows a germline mismatch at one end, possibly a read error. This rearrangement joins TRBV7-7 to TRBJ2-2; TRBD2 matches 14 bases. The CDR3 is 16 amino acids. The germline CDR1 and CDR2 sequences are SSHAT and FNYEAQ (reference sequence). CDR3 amino acids: CASSLEGLAGVGELFF. The CDR3 DNA reads as TGTGCTAGCAGCTTAGAGGGACTAGCGGGAGTCGGGGAGCTGTTTTTT.

Concerning this clonotype: At one end, the junction sequence differs from germline, possibly due to a read error. Written as DNA, the CDR3 is TGTGCCATCAGCCCGGGCCCCACGCAGTATTTT. Protein product: CAISPGPTQYF. J is TRBJ2-3 and V is TRBV7-2; D gene unclear. The CDR3 contains 11 residues. CDR1 is SGHTA and CDR2 is FQGNSA in the germline V gene.

V and J are TRBV27 and TRBJ1-2, with D possibly matching TRBD1 (6 bases). V lost 3 bases and J 4 bases, leaving 12 bases between the germline ends. The germline V gene has CDR1 MNHEY and CDR2 SMNVEV (reference sequence). The CDR3 extends over 14 amino acids. The CDR3 loop reads CASSLWGQAYGYTF. For the CDR3, the DNA is TGTGCCAGCAGTTTGTGGGGGCAGGCCTATGGCTACACCTTC.

The table lists this clonotype with many counts. Written as DNA, the CDR3 is TGTGCCAGCAGCCCAAGACAGGGTGGTCCGCCGGCATATGGCTACACCTTC. It codes for CASSPRQGGPPAYGYTF. V gene TRBV7-2 combines with J gene TRBJ1-2; 7 nucleotides agree with TRBD1. The CDR3 loop spans 17 amino acids. V lost 5 bases to trimming and J lost 5 bases; unmatched junction nucleotides: 17. Germline values: CDR1 SGHTA, CDR2 FQGNSA.

This clonotype was recorded at least ten times. This rearrangement joins TRBV9 to TRBJ2-2, with 12 bases lining up with TRBD1. Germline lookup yields CDR1 SGDLS and CDR2 YYNGEE. The CDR3 runs 16 residues. The trim removed 2 bases at V and 6 bases at J, leaving 5 bases unmatched. CDR3 sequence reads: CASSVGQGARAGELFF. The CDR3 region has the DNA TGTGCCAGCAGCGTGGGACAGGGGGCGCGGGCCGGGGAGCTGTTTTTT.

The rearrangement links TRBV5-1 to TRBJ2-7; no reliable D call. V dropped 0 bases and J dropped 7 bases, with 8 bases sitting between them. This CDR3 has 12 amino acids. Per the germline V gene, CDR1 is SGHRS and CDR2 is YFSETQ. The CDR3 DNA reads TGCGCCAGCAGCTTGGAGTGGGAAGAGCAGTACTTC. This codes for CASSLEWEEQYF.

This clonotype was counted many times. The V gene is TRBV10-3, the J gene TRBJ2-3, with D maybe TRBD2 (5 bases). Germline values: CDR1 ENHRY, CDR2 SYGVKD. The CDR3 has 12 amino acids. V gave up 4 bases and J gave up 4 bases, with 6 bases separating them. The CDR3 reads CAISGRADTQYF. CDR3 nucleotide sequence: TGTGCCATCAGTGGGCGGGCAGATACGCAGTATTTT.

This clonotype has at least ten counts. The chain uses TRBV5-1 and TRBJ2-7; TRBD1 agrees at 12 bases. The CDR3 has 14 residues. The V gene's germline CDR1 is SGHRS and CDR2 YFSETQ. The ends lost 3 bases at V and 6 bases at J; junction bases unmatched: 4. The CDR3 reads CASSYGTGGSEQYF. The DNA of the CDR3 is TGCGCCAGCAGCTACGGGACAGGGGGCTCCGAGCAGTACTTC. Full variable domain (missing parts from reference TRBV5-1 and TRBJ2-7): KAGVTQTPRYLIKTRGQQVTLSCSPISGHRSVSWYQQTPGQGLQFLFEYFSETQRNKGNFPGRFSGRQFSNSRSEMNVSTLELGDSALYLCASSYGTGGSEQYFGPGTRLTVT.

This clonotype was recorded at least ten times. This chain connects TRBV11-2 to TRBJ2-4, with TRBD1 matching over 8 bases. The V segment lost 4 bases and the J segment 6 bases; nucleotides outside the gene matches: 14. CDR1 and CDR2 (germline): SGHAT, FQNNGV. The CDR3 consists of 17 residues. This CDR3 reads CASSSLTPTGVRNIQYF. The DNA of the CDR3 is TGTGCCAGCAGCTCCCTAACCCCGACAGGGGTGCGAAACATTCAGTACTTC.